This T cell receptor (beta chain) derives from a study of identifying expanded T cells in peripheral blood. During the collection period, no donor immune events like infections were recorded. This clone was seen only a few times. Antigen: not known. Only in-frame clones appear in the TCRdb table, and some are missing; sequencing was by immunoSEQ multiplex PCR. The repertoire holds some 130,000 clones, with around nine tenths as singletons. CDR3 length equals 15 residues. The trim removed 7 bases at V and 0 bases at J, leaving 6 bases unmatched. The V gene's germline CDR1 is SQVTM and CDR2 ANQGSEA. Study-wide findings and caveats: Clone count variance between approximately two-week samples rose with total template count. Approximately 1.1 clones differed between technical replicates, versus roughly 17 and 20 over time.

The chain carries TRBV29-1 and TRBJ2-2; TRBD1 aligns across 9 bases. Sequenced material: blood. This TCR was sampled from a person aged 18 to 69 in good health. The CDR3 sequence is CSGGQGPSNTGELFF. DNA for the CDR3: TGCAGCGGAGGACAGGGGCCGTCGAACACCGGGGAGCTGTTTTTT.